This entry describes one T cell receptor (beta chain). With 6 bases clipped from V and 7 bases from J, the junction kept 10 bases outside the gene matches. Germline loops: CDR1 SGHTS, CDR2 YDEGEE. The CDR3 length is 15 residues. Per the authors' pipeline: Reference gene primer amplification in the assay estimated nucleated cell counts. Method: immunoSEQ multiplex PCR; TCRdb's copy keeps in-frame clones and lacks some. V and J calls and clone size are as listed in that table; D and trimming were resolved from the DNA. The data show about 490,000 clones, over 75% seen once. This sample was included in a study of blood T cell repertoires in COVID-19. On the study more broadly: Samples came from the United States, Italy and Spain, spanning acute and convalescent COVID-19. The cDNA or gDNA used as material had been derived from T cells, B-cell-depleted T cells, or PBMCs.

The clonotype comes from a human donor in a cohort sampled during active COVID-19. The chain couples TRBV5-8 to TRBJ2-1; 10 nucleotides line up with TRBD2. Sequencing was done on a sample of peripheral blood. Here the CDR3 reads CASILLAGVRNEQFF. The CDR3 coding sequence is TGTGCCAGCATCCTGCTAGCGGGAGTTAGAAATGAGCAGTTCTTC.